Reported below is one T cell receptor beta chain. At least ten counts were recorded for this clone. Its antigen specificity is not known. No qualities accompany the bases; no much larger clone lies one base away. No patient had received any treatment before thyroid surgery. The study retrospectively analysed patient clinical samples collected from about 2012 to 2019 using T-cell receptor beta sequencing. The sample originates from a study of metastatic and nonmetastatic thyroid tumors (dated by TCRdb to 2019 to 2021). As for the study more broadly: The researchers compared repertoires between peripheral blood samples and tumor or nodule tissue samples from patients with malignant or benign thyroid disease.

What the authors observed across the whole study: TCR beta diversity was reported as significantly higher in malignant tumors than in benign nodules, in both blood and tumor samples.

The library was made by PCR. Instrument on record: Illumina HiSeq 4000. The TCR beta-chain CDR3 region of each patient was profiled by high-throughput sequencing. On the study's bioinformatics: CDR3 differences across clinicopathological groups were used to build a classifier for discriminating distant-metastatic papillary thyroid cancer patients. The Shannon index was used to assess repertoire diversity, and the Morisita-Horn index was used to assess tumor-blood repertoire similarity. TCRdb reanalyzed the raw reads on its own, using fastp at Q25 for trimming and MiXCR for clone calling, and kept in-frame beta chains. It is TCRdb's table, rather than the study itself, that gives the V and J calls and clone size. In all, the sample holds more than 20,000 clones, and 20% to 30% of those were seen once. Around 10% of the sample lies in the top ten. The CDR3 starts with the cysteine, ends with the phenylalanine, and has 15 residues. Only the CDR3 DNA stays, 45 bases, in frame from base 1. The germline V gene supplies CDR1 KGHSH and CDR2 LQKENI. V loses 3 bases at its end and J loses 4 bases; junction bases beyond the gene matches: 4.

The sample taken for sequencing was tumor tissue. The sequence was collected from a male donor with papillary thyroid cancer or a benign thyroid nodule (not recorded which). Some clones in this sample may be carry-over from other donors' samples. Recombination linked TRBV18 to TRBJ2-2; 8 junctional bases match TRBD2. The CDR3 has the sequence CASSPAAGGTGELFF. Read as DNA, the sequence is TGTGCCAGCTCACCGGCGGCGGGAGGCACCGGGGAGCTGTTTTTT.